One T cell receptor (beta chain) is described in this entry. Measured with immunoSEQ multiplex PCR; TCRdb has only the in-frame clones, and not every one. The sample shows nearly 200,000 clones, approximately 80% of them seen only once. The CDR3 is 15 residues long. V gave up 5 bases and J gave up 4 bases; unmatched junction bases: 4. CDR1 is SEHNR, CDR2 FQNEAQ, per germline (reference sequence). The sample is drawn from a study of blood T cell repertoires in COVID-19. Study-wide context: Sources were T cells, B-cell-depleted T cells, or PBMCs; the material itself was cDNA or gDNA.

This TCR came from a human donor with acute or convalescent COVID-19. The donor label of this sample is uncertain. The sample consisted of peripheral blood. The chain links TRBV7-9 to TRBJ2-1; TRBD2 matches 11 bases. The CDR3 protein is CASSPGLAGYNEQFF. The CDR3 DNA is TGTGCCAGCAGCCCCGGACTAGCGGGTTACAATGAGCAGTTCTTC. Supplemented by reference TRBV7-9 and TRBJ2-1, the full variable domain reads DTGVSQNPRHKITKRGQNVTFRCDPISEHNRLYWYRQTLGQGPEFLTYFQNEAQLEKSRLLSDRFSAERPKGSFSTLEIQRTEQGDSAMYLCASSPGLAGYNEQFFGPGTRLTVL.